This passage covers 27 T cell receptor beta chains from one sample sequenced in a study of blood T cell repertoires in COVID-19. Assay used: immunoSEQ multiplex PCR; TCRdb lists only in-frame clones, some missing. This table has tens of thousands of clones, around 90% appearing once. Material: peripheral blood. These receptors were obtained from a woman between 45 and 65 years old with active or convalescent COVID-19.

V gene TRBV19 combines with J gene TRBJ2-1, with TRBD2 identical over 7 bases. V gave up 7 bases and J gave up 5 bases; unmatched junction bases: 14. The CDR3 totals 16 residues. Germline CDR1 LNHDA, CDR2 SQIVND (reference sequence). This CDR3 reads CASNVASRGRNNEQFF. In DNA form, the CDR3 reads TGTGCCAGTAATGTCGCTTCGCGGGGGAGAAACAATGAGCAGTTCTTC.

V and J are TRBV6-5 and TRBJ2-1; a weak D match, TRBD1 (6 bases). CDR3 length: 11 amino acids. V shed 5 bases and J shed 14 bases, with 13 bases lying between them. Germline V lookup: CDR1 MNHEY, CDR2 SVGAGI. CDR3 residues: CASSPRDTEFF. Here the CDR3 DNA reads TGTGCCAGCAGTCCCCGGGACACAGAGTTCTTC.

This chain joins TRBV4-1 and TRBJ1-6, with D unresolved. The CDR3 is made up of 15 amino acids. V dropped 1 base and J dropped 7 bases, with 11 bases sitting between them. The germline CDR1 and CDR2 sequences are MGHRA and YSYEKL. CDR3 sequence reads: CASSQAEVSNSPLHF. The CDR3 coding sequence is TGCGCCAGCAGCCAAGCGGAGGTTTCGAATTCACCCCTCCACTTT.

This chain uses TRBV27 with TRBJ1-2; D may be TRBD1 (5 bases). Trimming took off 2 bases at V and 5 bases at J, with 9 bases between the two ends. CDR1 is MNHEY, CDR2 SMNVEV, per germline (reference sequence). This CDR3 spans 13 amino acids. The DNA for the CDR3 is TGTGCCAGCAGTTTACCGGGGGGGTATGGCTACACCTTC. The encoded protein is CASSLPGGYGYTF.

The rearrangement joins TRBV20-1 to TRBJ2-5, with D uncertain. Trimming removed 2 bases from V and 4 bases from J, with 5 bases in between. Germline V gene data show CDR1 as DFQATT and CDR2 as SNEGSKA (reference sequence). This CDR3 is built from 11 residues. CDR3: CSARLTETQYF. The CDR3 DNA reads TGCAGTGCTAGACTAACAGAGACCCAGTACTTC.

The CDR3 nucleotides are TGTGCCAGCAGCGAGTGGGACAGGGGGACTGGCTACACCTTC. This codes for CASSEWDRGTGYTF. The rearrangement uses TRBV9 and TRBJ1-2, with 11 nucleotides matching TRBD1. The germline V gene encodes CDR1 SGDLS and CDR2 YYNGEE. The CDR3 is 14 amino acids. The V gene end was trimmed by 3 bases and the J gene end by 7 bases; junction bases not matched to a gene: 5.

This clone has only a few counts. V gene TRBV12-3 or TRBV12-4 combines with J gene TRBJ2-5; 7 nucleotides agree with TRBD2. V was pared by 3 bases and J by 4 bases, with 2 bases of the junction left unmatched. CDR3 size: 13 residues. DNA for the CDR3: TGTGCCAGCAGTTTCGGGGGGATAGAGACCCAGTACTTC. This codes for CASSFGGIETQYF.

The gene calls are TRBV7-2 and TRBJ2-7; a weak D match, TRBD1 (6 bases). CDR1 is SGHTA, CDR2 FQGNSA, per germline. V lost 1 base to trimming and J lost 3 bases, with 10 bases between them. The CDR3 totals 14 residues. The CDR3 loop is CASSLGQGYYEQYF. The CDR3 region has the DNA TGTGCCAGCAGCTTAGGGCAGGGGTACTACGAGCAGTACTTC.

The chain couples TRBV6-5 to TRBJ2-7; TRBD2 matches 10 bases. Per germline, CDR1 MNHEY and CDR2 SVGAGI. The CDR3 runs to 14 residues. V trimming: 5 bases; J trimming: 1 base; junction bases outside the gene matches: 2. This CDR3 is CASSPSGGSYEQYF. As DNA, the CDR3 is TGTGCCAGCAGTCCTAGCGGGGGTTCCTACGAGCAGTACTTC.

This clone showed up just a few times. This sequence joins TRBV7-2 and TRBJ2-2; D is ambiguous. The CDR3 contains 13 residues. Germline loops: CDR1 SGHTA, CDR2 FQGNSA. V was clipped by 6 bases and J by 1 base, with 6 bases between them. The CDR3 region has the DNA TGTGCCAGCAGACACCAGAACACCGGGGAGCTGTTTTTT. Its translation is CASRHQNTGELFF.

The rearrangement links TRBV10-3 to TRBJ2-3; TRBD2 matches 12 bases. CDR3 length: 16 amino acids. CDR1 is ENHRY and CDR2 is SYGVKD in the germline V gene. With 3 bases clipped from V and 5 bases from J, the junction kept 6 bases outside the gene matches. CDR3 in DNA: TGTGCCATCAGTGACCCTAGCGGGGGGGCCAGAGATACGCAGTATTTT. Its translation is CAISDPSGGARDTQYF.

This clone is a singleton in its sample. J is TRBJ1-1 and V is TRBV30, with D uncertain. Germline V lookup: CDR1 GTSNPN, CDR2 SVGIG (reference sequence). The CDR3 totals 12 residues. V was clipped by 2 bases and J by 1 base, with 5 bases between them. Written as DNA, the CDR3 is TGTGCCTGGAGTAGACAGAACACTGAAGCTTTCTTT. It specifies CAWSRQNTEAFF.

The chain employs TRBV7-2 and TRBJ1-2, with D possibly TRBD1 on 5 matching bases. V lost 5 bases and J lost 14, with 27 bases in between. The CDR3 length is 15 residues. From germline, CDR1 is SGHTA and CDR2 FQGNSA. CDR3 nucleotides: TGTGCCAGCAGCCAAGGACAAGTTGTGGGCGGGGGATATACCTTC. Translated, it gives CASSQGQVVGGGYTF.

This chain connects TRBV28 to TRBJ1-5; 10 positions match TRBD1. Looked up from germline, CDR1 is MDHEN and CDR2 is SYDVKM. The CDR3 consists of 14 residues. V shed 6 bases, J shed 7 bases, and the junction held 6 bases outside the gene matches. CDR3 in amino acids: CASRTGGARQPQHF. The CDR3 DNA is TGTGCCAGCAGGACAGGGGGCGCGAGGCAGCCCCAGCATTTT.

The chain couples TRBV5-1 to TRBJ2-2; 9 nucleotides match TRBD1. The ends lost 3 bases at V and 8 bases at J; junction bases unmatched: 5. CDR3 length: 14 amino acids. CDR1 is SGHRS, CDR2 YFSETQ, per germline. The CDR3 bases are TGCGCCAGCAGCTGGACAGGGGTCTTTGGGGAGCTGTTTTTT. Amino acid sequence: CASSWTGVFGELFF.

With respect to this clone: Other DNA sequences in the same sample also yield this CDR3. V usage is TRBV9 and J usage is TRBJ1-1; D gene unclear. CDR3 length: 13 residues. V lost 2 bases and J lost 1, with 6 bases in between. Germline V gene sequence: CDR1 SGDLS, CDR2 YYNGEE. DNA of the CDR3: TGTGCCAGCAGCGTTGGCTCGAACACTGAAGCTTTCTTT. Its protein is CASSVGSNTEAFF.

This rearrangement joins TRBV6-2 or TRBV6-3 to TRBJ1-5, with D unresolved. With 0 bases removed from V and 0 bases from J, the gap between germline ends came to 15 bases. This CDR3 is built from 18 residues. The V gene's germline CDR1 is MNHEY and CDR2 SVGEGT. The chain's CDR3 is CASSYSLAAGYSNQPQHF. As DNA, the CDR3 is TGTGCCAGCAGTTACTCCTTAGCTGCGGGCTATAGCAATCAGCCCCAGCATTTT.

Here the CDR3 reads CASSQDVRFYTEAFF. Here the CDR3 DNA reads TGCGCCAGCAGCCAAGACGTCAGATTCTACACTGAAGCTTTCTTT. The J gene is TRBJ1-1, the V gene TRBV4-3; no clear D gene. In germline, CDR1 is LGHNA, CDR2 YSLEER. The CDR3 consists of 15 residues. Trimming cost V 0 bases and J 3 bases, with 11 bases left between them.

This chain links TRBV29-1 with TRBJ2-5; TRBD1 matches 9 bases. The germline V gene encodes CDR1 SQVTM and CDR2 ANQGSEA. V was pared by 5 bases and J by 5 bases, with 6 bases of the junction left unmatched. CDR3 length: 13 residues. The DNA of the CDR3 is TGCAGCGTTAACAGGGGGCTAGGGGAGACCCAGTACTTC. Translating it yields CSVNRGLGETQYF.

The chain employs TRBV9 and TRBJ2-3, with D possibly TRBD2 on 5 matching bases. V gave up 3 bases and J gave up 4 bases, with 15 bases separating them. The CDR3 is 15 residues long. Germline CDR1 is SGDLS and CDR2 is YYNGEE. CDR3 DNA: TGTGCCAGCAGCGCCCGGGCCGTCGGGGCAGATACGCAGTATTTT. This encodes CASSARAVGADTQYF.

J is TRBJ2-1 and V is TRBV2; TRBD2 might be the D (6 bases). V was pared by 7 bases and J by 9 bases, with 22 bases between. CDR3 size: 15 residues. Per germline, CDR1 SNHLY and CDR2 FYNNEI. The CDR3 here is CASTKSPGLDGEQFF. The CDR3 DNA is TGTGCCAGCACCAAGTCCCCGGGACTCGACGGTGAGCAGTTCTTC. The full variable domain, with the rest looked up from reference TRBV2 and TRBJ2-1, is EPEVTQTPSHQVTQMGQEVILRCVPISNHLYFYWYRQILGQKVEFLVSFYNNEISEKSEIFDDQFSVERPDGSNFTLKIRSTKLEDSAMYFCASTKSPGLDGEQFFGPGTRLTVL.

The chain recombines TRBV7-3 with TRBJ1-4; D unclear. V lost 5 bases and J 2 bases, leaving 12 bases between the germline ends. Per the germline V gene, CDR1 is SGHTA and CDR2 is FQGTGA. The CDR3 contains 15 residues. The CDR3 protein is CASSPGLGTNEKLFF. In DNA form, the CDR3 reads TGTGCCAGCAGCCCTGGACTCGGGACTAATGAAAAACTGTTTTTT.

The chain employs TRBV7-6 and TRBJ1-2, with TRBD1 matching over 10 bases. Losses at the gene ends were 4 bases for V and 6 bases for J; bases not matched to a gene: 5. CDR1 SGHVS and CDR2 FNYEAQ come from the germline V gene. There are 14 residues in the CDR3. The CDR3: CASSYLGQGNGYTF. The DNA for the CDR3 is TGTGCCAGCAGCTACCTGGGACAGGGGAATGGCTACACCTTC.

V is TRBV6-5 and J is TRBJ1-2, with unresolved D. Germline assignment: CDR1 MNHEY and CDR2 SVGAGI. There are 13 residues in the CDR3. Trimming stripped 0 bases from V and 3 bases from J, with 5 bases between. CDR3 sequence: CASSYSGDYGYTF. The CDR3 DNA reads TGTGCCAGCAGTTACTCGGGAGACTATGGCTACACCTTC.

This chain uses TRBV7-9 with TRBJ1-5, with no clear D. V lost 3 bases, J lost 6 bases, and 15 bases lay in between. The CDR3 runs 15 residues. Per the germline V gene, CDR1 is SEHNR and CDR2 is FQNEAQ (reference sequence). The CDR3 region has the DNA TGTGCCAGCAGCTTTAGGTTCGTCCGGGGTCAGCCCCAGCATTTT. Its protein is CASSFRFVRGQPQHF. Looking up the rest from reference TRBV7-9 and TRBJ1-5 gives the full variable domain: DTGVSQNPRHKITKRGQNVTFRCDPISEHNRLYWYRQTLGQGPEFLTYFQNEAQLEKSRLLSDRFSAERPKGSFSTLEIQRTEQGDSAMYLCASSFRFVRGQPQHFGDGTRLSIL.

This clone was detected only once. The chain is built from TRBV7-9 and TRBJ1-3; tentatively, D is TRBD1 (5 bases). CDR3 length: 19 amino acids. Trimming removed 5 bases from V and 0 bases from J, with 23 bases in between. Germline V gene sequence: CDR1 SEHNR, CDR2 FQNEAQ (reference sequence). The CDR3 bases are TGTGCCAGCAGCCCGGGGGTCGTTCAGGATCCTGCCTCTGGAAACACCATATATTTT. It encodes CASSPGVVQDPASGNTIYF.

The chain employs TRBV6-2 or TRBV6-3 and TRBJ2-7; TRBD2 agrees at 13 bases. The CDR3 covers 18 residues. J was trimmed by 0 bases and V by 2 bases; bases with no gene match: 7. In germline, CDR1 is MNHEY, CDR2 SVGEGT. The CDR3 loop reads CASSYLLTSGGFSYEQYF. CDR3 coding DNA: TGTGCCAGCAGTTACCTGCTGACTAGCGGGGGGTTCTCCTACGAGCAGTACTTC.